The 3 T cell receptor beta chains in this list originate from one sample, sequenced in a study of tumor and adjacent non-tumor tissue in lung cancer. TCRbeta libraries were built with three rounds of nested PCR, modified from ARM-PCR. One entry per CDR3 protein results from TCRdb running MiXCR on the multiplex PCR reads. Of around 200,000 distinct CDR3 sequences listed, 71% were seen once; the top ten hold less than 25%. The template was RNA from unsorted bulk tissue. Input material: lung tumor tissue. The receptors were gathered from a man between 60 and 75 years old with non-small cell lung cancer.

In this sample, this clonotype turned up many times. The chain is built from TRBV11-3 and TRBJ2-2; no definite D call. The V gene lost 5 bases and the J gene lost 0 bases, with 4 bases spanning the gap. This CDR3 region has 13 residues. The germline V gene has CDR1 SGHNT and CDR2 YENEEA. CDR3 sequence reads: CASSLANTGELFF. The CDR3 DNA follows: TGTGCCAGCAGCCTGGCGAACACCGGGGAGCTGTTTTTT.

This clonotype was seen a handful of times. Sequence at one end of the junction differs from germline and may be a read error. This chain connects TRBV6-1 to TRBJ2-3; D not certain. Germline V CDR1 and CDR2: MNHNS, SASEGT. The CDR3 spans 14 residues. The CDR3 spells CVSRVGASTDTQYF. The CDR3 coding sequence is TGTGTCAGCAGAGTGGGCGCTAGCACAGATACGCAGTATTTT.

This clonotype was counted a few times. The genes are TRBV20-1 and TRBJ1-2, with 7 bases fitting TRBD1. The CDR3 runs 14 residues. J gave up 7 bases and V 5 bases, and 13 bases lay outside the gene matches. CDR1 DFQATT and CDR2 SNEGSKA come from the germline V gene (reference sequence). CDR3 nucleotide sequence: TGCAGTGCTGGGACCTCAGGGGGAAGTAGTGGCTACACCTTC. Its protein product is CSAGTSGGSSGYTF.